The clone carrying this TCR beta chain was counted a few times. Its antigen is not identified. This entry belongs to a study of CD8 T cells in ankylosing spondylitis. This CDR3 comprises 14 residues. J lost 8 bases, V lost 3 bases, and 6 bases had no gene match. Overall study results and limits: Seemingly characteristic of ankylosing spondylitis blood was a TCR beta motif consisting of about 8 highly homologous variants.

One entry per CDR3 protein, called by TCRdb with MiXCR from the 5' RACE reads. The sample includes about 510,000 distinct CDR3 sequences, under 5.5% of them seen just once. The specimen sequenced was blood, either unsorted or a sorted T cell fraction (not recorded which). The TCR sequence derives from a male donor with ankylosing spondylitis. The J gene is TRBJ1-4, the V gene TRBV12-3 or TRBV12-4; 7 nucleotides align to TRBD1. The CDR3 bases are TGTGCCAGCAGTTTGACAGGGAGCCGCGAAAAACTGTTTTTT. Its protein is CASSLTGSREKLFF.